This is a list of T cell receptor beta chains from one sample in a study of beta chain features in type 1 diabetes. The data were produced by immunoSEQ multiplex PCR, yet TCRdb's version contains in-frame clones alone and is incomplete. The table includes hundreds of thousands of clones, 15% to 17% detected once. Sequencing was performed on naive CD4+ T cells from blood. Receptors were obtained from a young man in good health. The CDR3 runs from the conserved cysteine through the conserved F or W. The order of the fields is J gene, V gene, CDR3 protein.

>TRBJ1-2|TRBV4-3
CASSQEGAHIYGYTF
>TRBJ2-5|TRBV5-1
CASSLELPGETQYF
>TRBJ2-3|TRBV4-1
CASSQGWGRGTDTQYF
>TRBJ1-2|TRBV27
CASSSKPGASGYTF
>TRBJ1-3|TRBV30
CAWSRRGNTIYF
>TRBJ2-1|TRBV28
CASSRRQGGAYNEQFF
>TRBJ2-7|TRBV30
CAWSVLKGRSSYEQYF
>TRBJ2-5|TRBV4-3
CASSQHGTGTPGAQYF
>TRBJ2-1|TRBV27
CASSRLAGSYNEQFF
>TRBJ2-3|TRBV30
CAWSGGGAYTQYF
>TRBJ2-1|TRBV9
CASSVSGSNNEQFF
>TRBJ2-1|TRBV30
CAWSSSSGGPPREAQFF
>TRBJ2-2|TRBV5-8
CASSLSGGVVTGELFF
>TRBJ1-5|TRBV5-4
CASSFGVPGNQPQHF
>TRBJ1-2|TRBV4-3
CASSQDAVLAGYTF
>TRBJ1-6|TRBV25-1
CASSELQGGNSPLHF
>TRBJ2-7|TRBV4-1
CASSQPGPEQYF
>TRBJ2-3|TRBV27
CASRHAPAGNTDTQYF
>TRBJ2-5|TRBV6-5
CASSYSTRPGQETQYF
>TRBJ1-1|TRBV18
CASSPGTGYMNTEAFF
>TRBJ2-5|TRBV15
CATSLLGLASQETQYF
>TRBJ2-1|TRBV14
CASSQTGTSVTKQFF
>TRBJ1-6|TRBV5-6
CASSLEARLSYNSPLHF
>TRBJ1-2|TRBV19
CASAWDRLYGYTF
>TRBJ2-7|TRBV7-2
CASSLNLAGPYEQYF
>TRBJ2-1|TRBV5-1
CASSFRGVQGNEQFF
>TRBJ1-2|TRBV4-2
CASSQEIGQIFYGYTF
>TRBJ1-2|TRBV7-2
CASSLGQGDVYGYTF
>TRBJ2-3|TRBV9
CASSSPYRGRAGETDTQYF